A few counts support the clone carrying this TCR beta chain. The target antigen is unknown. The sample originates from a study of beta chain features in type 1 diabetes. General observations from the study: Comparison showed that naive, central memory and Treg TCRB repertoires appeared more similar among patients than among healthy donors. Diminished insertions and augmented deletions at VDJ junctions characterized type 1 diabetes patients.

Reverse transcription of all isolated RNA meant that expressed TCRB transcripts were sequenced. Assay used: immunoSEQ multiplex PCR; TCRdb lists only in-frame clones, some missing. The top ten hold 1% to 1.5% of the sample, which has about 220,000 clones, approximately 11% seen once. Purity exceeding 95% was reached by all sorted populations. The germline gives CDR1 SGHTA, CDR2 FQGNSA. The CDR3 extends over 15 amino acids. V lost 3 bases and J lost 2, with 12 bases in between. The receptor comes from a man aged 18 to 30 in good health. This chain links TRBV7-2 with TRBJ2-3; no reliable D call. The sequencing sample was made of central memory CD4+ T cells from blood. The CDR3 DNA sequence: TGTGCCAGCAGCTTCTATTGGGGATCCACAGATACGCAGTATTTT. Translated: CASSFYWGSTDTQYF.